This T cell receptor (beta chain) was sequenced for a study of blood T cell repertoires in COVID-19. The wider study: Samples came from the United States, Italy and Spain, spanning acute and convalescent COVID-19. T cells, B-cell-depleted T cells, or PBMCs provided the cDNA or gDNA that served as material.

Repertoires were generated with immunoSEQ multiplex PCR, while TCRdb's copy carries only in-frame clones and drops some. The table includes 150,000 to 200,000 clones, about 93% detected once. V lost 5 bases, J lost 2 bases, and 15 bases lay in between. Germline CDR1 reads SGHNT; CDR2 reads YENEEA. This CDR3 spans 16 amino acids. The V call is TRBV11-3, the J call TRBJ2-2; D may be TRBD2 (5 bases). The specimen sequenced was peripheral blood. The sequence came from a middle-aged man with acute or convalescent COVID-19. The CDR3 here is CASSPGLGFNTGELFF. In DNA form, the CDR3 reads TGTGCCAGCAGCCCCGGACTGGGGTTCAACACCGGGGAGCTGTTTTTT.